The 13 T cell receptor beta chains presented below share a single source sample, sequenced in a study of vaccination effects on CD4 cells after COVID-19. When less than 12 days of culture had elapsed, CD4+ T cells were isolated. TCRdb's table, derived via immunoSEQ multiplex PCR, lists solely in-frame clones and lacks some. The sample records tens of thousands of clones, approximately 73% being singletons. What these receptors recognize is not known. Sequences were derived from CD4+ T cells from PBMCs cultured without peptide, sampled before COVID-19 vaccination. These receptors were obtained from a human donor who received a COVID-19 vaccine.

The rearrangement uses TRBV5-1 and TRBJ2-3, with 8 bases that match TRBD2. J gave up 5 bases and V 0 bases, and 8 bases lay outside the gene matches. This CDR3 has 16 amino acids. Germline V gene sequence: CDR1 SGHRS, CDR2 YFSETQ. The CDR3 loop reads CASSLVAGMSGDTQYF. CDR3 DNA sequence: TGCGCCAGCAGCTTGGTAGCGGGGATGAGTGGAGATACGCAGTATTTT.

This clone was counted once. The CDR3 bases are TGTGCCAGCAGTTACAGGGTTGTGCTTGCTTCACCCCTCCACTTT. It specifies CASSYRVVLASPLHF. This sequence joins TRBV6-5 and TRBJ1-6; D remains ambiguous. Germline loops: CDR1 MNHEY, CDR2 SVGAGI. The CDR3 has 15 residues. V was pared by 2 bases and J by 9 bases, with 14 bases between.

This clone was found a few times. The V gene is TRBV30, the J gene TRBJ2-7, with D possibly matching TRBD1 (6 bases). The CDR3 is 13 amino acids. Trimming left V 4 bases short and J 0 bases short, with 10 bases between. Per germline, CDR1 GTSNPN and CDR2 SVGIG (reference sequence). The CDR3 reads CAWTDRSSYEQYF. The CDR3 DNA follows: TGTGCCTGGACAGACAGGAGCTCCTACGAGCAGTACTTC.

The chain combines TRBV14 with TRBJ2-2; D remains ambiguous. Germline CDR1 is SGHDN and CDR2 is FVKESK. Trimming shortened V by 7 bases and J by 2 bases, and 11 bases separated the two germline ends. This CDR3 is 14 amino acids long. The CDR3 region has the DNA TGTGCCAGCAAGGGCGGAGCCAACACCGGGGAGCTGTTTTTT. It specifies CASKGGANTGELFF.

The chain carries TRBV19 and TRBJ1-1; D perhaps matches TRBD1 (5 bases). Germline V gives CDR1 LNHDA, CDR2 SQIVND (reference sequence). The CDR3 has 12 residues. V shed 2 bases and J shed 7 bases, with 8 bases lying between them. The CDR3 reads CASSIRGFEAFF. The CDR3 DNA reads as TGTGCCAGTAGTATAAGGGGCTTTGAAGCTTTCTTT.

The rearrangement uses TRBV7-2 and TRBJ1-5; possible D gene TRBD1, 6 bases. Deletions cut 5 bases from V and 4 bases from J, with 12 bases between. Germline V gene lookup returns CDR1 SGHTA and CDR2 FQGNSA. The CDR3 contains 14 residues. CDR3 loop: CASSQTQGNQPQHF. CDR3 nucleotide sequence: TGTGCCAGCAGCCAAACACAGGGAAATCAGCCCCAGCATTTT.

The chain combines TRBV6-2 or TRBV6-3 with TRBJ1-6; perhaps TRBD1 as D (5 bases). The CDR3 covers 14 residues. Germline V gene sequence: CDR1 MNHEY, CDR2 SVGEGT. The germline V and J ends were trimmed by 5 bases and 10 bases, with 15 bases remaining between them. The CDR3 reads CASSLSRDSSPLHF. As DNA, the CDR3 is TGTGCCAGCAGTCTAAGCCGGGACTCATCACCCCTCCACTTT.

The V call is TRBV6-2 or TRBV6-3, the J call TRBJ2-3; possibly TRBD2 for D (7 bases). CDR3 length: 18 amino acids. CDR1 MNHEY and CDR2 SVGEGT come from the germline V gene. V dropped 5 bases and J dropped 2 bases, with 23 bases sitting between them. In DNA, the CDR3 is TGTGCCAGCAGTCGTATAAAAGGGGGGGGGAAATTCACAGATACGCAGTATTTT. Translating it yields CASSRIKGGGKFTDTQYF.

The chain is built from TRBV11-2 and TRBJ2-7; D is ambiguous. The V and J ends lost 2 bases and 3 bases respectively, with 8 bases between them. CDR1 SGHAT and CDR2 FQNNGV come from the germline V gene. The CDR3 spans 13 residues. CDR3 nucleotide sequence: TGTGCCAGCAGCTTACACACCCGCTACGAGCAGTACTTC. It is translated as CASSLHTRYEQYF. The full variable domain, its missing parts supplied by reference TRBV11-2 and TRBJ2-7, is EAGVAQSPRYKIIEKRQSVAFWCNPISGHATLYWYQQILGQGPKLLIQFQNNGVVDDSQLPKDRFSAERLKGVDSTLKIQPAKLEDSAVYLCASSLHTRYEQYFGPGTRLTVT.

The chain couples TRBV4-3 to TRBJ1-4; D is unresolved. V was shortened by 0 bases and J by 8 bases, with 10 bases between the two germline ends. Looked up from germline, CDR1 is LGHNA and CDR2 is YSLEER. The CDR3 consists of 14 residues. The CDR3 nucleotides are TGCGCCAGCAGCCAAGATCATTCACTAGAAAAACTGTTTTTT. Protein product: CASSQDHSLEKLFF.

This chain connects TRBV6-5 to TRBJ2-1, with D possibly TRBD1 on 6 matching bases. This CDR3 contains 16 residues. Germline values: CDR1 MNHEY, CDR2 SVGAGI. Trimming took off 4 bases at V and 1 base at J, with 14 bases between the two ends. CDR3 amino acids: CASSSLGDISYNEQFF. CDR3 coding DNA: TGTGCCAGCAGTTCCCTGGGGGACATATCCTACAATGAGCAGTTCTTC.

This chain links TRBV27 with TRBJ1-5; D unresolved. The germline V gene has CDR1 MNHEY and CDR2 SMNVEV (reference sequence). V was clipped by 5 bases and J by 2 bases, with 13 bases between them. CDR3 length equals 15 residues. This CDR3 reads CASSALGRGNQPQHF. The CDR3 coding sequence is TGTGCCAGCAGTGCCTTGGGCCGTGGCAATCAGCCCCAGCATTTT.

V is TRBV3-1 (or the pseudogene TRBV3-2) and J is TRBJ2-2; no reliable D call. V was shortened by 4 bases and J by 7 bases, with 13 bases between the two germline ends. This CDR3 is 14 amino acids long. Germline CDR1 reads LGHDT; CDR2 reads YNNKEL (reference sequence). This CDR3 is CASSRTLEIGELFF. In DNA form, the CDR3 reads TGTGCCAGCAGCCGAACTCTGGAGATCGGGGAGCTGTTTTTT.